A single sample gave rise to the 25 T cell receptor beta chains below, sequenced in a study of T cell clonotyping in hematopoietic cell transplantation. TCRdb keeps only in-frame clones here, not all; method: immunoSEQ multiplex PCR. In the table there are approximately 30,000 clones, 82% of which are singletons. The time point here: recipient sample about 28 days before transplant, after cytoreduction. Material: peripheral blood mononuclear cells, obtained before stem cell transplant. Every receptor here comes from a man in his forties with acute myeloid leukemia. Some clones in this sample may be carry-over from other donors' samples.

The chain joins TRBV29-1 to TRBJ1-5, with D unresolved. This CDR3 has 13 residues. The germline CDR1 and CDR2 sequences are SQVTM and ANQGSEA. V shed 1 base and J shed 5 bases, with 9 bases lying between them. CDR3 in amino acids: CSVEVDGDQPQHF. CDR3 DNA sequence: TGCAGCGTTGAAGTGGACGGGGATCAGCCCCAGCATTTT.

The chain employs TRBV2 and TRBJ1-2; TRBD1 matches at 10 bases. In germline, CDR1 is SNHLY, CDR2 FYNNEI. This CDR3 spans 15 amino acids. The junction had 7 bases not matched to a gene; V was cut back by 5 bases and J by 4 bases. The CDR3 loop reads CASSPDRGLSYGYTF. CDR3 DNA: TGTGCCAGCAGTCCAGACAGGGGGCTCTCCTATGGCTACACCTTC.

The J gene is TRBJ2-5, the V gene TRBV6-6; 10 bases map to TRBD2. Germline V CDR1 and CDR2: MNHNY, SVGAGI (reference sequence). CDR3 length equals 16 residues. V lost 6 bases and J lost 5; bases outside the gene matches: 12. In DNA form, the CDR3 reads TGTGCCAGCAGCCCGCCGCGAGCGGGAGGGAGGGAGACCCAGTACTTC. As protein: CASSPPRAGGRETQYF.

V is TRBV27 and J is TRBJ1-4; 7 bases align to TRBD1. The V gene end was trimmed by 3 bases and the J gene end by 10 bases; junction bases not matched to a gene: 8. The CDR3 has 14 residues. Germline CDR1 MNHEY, CDR2 SMNVEV (reference sequence). The CDR3 spells CASSFDRAGGKLFF. The CDR3, as DNA: TGTGCCAGCAGTTTCGACAGGGCAGGAGGAAAACTGTTTTTT.

The chain couples TRBV9 to TRBJ2-1, with no clear D. Trimming pared 3 bases from V and 7 bases from J, leaving 5 bases between. There are 11 residues in the CDR3. The germline gives CDR1 SGDLS, CDR2 YYNGEE. The CDR3 DNA follows: TGTGCCAGCAGCGCCAAAAATGAGCAGTTCTTC. Its translation: CASSAKNEQFF.

CDR3 sequence reads: CASSEALLEGSTDTQYF. The CDR3 coding sequence is TGTGCCAGCAGTGAAGCGCTTCTTGAGGGAAGCACAGATACGCAGTATTTT. V usage is TRBV6-1 and J usage is TRBJ2-3, with D maybe TRBD2 (5 bases). Trimming took off 0 bases at V and 0 bases at J, with 13 bases between the two ends. The CDR3 spans 17 residues. The V gene's germline CDR1 is MNHNS and CDR2 SASEGT.

The count of this clone is one. V is TRBV7-9 and J is TRBJ2-2; D is perhaps TRBD1 (6 bases). Germline CDR1 and CDR2: SEHNR and FQNEAQ (reference sequence). The CDR3 extends over 14 amino acids. V gave up 4 bases and J gave up 5 bases, with 11 bases separating them. This CDR3 reads CASSSQGSTGELFF. In DNA, the CDR3 is TGTGCCAGCAGCTCACAGGGTTCTACCGGGGAGCTGTTTTTT.

The chain's CDR3 is CASSSLSGNEQFF. In nucleotides, the CDR3 is TGTGCCAGCAGCTCCCTTTCGGGGAATGAGCAGTTCTTC. The rearrangement links TRBV7-3 to TRBJ2-1, with D possibly TRBD2 on 5 matching bases. This CDR3 has 13 residues. Per the germline V gene, CDR1 is SGHTA and CDR2 is FQGTGA. The V and J ends lost 4 bases and 7 bases respectively, with 11 bases between them.

Points on this clone: At one boundary the junction diverges from the germline segment, which might be a read error. The genes are TRBV5-8 and TRBJ2-7; D ambiguous. There are 13 residues in the CDR3. The germline V gene encodes CDR1 SGHTS and CDR2 YDEGEE. The CDR3 region has the DNA TGTGCCAGCAGCTTGGTGAGTGGTTACGTGCAGTACTTC. It is translated as CASSLVSGYVQYF.

The V call is TRBV29-1, the J call TRBJ2-2, with 9 nucleotides matching TRBD2. The germline CDR1 and CDR2 sequences are SQVTM and ANQGSEA. CDR3 length: 14 amino acids. After removal of 4 bases from V and 7 bases from J, the junction contained 7 bases not matched to a gene. In nucleotides, the CDR3 is TGCAGCGTTGTTCCTAGCGGGGTTGTCGGGGAGCTGTTTTTT. This sequence encodes CSVVPSGVVGELFF.

V is TRBV6-5 and J is TRBJ2-3; D not certain. Trimming took 2 bases from V and 8 from J, leaving 14 bases between them. The CDR3 runs to 14 residues. The germline gives CDR1 MNHEY, CDR2 SVGAGI. The CDR3 sequence is CASSYKGLPGTQYF. CDR3 bases: TGTGCCAGCAGTTACAAAGGCCTCCCCGGTACGCAGTATTTT.

The chain combines TRBV10-3 with TRBJ1-2; 9 bases line up with TRBD1. The CDR3 covers 14 residues. J gave up 0 bases and V 6 bases, and 2 bases lay outside the gene matches. Germline CDR1 and CDR2: ENHRY and SYGVKD. The CDR3 reads CAISTGGPNYGYTF. CDR3 bases: TGTGCCATCAGCACAGGGGGCCCTAACTATGGCTACACCTTC.

This clone was observed a few times. The chain employs TRBV9 and TRBJ2-3; perhaps D is TRBD1 or TRBD2 (5 bases each). Germline V gene lookup returns CDR1 SGDLS and CDR2 YYNGEE. The CDR3 is 15 amino acids. V was shortened by 0 bases and J by 1 base, with 9 bases between the two germline ends. CDR3 amino acids: CASSVDGGRTDTQYF. The CDR3 DNA reads TGTGCCAGCAGCGTAGATGGGGGACGCACAGATACGCAGTATTTT.

This clone was recorded a few times. The chain carries TRBV10-1 and TRBJ2-5, with D possibly TRBD2 on 6 matching bases. V gave up 4 bases and J gave up 2 bases, with 8 bases separating them. CDR1 and CDR2 from the germline V gene are WNHNN and SYGVQD (reference sequence). The CDR3 extends over 13 amino acids. The CDR3 nucleotides are TGCGCCAGCAGTGCTGGGACTCAAGAGACCCAGTACTTC. This gives the protein CASSAGTQETQYF.

The count of this clone is one. The chain combines TRBV21-1 with TRBJ2-7; TRBD1 is taken as the D call from the table, unchecked against the DNA. TRBV21-1 is a known pseudogene. The CDR3 is 22 residues long. CDR3 residues: CASSKGPQALQPTGKGPYEQYF. Here the CDR3 DNA reads TGTGCCAGCAGCAAAGGACCGCAAGCGTTACAGCCAACAGGGAAGGGACCCTACGAGCAGTACTTC.

This clone came up a few times. V usage is TRBV27 and J usage is TRBJ1-1; tentatively, D is TRBD1 (6 bases). Germline V lookup: CDR1 MNHEY, CDR2 SMNVEV (reference sequence). The CDR3 is 12 residues long. Between the trimmed V and J ends, which lost 8 bases and 4 bases, there was a span of 11 bases. The CDR3 is CASSDRTTEAFF. CDR3 coding DNA: TGTGCCAGCTCCGACAGGACCACTGAAGCTTTCTTT.

This CDR3 reads CASSHRATYEQYF. The CDR3 coding sequence is TGTGCCAGCAGCCATCGGGCCACCTACGAGCAGTACTTC. The J gene is TRBJ2-7, the V gene TRBV7-2; D call uncertain. CDR3 size: 13 residues. CDR1 and CDR2 (germline): SGHTA, FQGNSA. Deletions cut 5 bases from V and 2 bases from J, with 10 bases between.

V and J are TRBV29-1 and TRBJ2-1; D perhaps matches TRBD2 (7 bases). The CDR3 runs 11 residues. The V gene's germline CDR1 is SQVTM and CDR2 ANQGSEA. Deletions cut 1 base from V and 14 bases from J, with 12 bases between. In DNA form, the CDR3 reads TGCAGCGTTGAAGGAGGGAGGGGGGAGTTCTTC. This encodes CSVEGGRGEFF.

This chain joins TRBV28 and TRBJ1-2; TRBD1 matches at 8 bases. Germline lookup yields CDR1 MDHEN and CDR2 SYDVKM. The CDR3 is made up of 15 amino acids. Trimming cost V 5 bases and J 2 bases; bases outside gene matches: 7. CDR3 region: CASSMATGVNYGYTF. The CDR3 nucleotides are TGTGCCAGCAGTATGGCGACAGGGGTAAACTATGGCTACACCTTC.

The table lists this clone with a few counts. CDR3 sequence (DNA): TGTGCCAGCAGTTTGAGGGGAGGAGTACAACTGTTTTTT. It encodes CASSLRGGVQLFF. The chain is built from TRBV28 and TRBJ1-4; D perhaps matches TRBD1 (5 bases). V lost 3 bases to trimming and J lost 12 bases, with 14 bases between them. CDR3 length: 13 amino acids. Germline CDR1 reads MDHEN; CDR2 reads SYDVKM.

This chain uses TRBV4-2 with TRBJ2-5, with a tentative D call TRBD2 (5 bases). In germline, CDR1 is LGHNA, CDR2 YNFKEQ. CDR3 length: 15 residues. V was pared by 1 base and J by 1 base, with 10 bases between. CDR3 DNA: TGTGCCAGCAGCCAAGCGGGAACCATCCAAGAGACCCAGTACTTC. Protein product: CASSQAGTIQETQYF.

The rearrangement joins TRBV7-2 to TRBJ1-2; tentative D call: TRBD1 (6 bases). CDR3 length: 15 residues. Trimming shortened V by 3 bases and J by 6 bases, and 17 bases separated the two germline ends. Germline V gene sequence: CDR1 SGHTA, CDR2 FQGNSA. CDR3 in DNA: TGTGCCAGCAGCTTTCAGACAGGTCGGGGGGATGGCTACACCTTC. It specifies CASSFQTGRGDGYTF.

This clone has only one observation. The V gene is TRBV6-4, the J gene TRBJ2-1, with 8 bases lining up with TRBD2. Germline-derived CDR1 and CDR2 are MRHNA and SNTAGT. The ends lost 0 bases at V and 2 bases at J; junction bases unmatched: 3. The CDR3 loop spans 16 amino acids. CDR3 nucleotides: TGTGCCAGCAGTGACTCCCCAGCGGGGGCCTACAATGAGCAGTTCTTC. Translated: CASSDSPAGAYNEQFF.

V is TRBV7-9 and J is TRBJ1-3; D unclear. The CDR3 has 16 residues. Trimming took 5 bases from V and 0 from J, leaving 14 bases between them. Germline V lookup: CDR1 SEHNR, CDR2 FQNEAQ (reference sequence). In DNA form, the CDR3 reads TGTGCCAGCAGCCGGCAGTCGACTTTCTCTGGAAACACCATATATTTT. Protein: CASSRQSTFSGNTIYF.

The chain links TRBV7-2 to TRBJ2-3, with no clear D. CDR1 SGHTA and CDR2 FQGNSA come from the germline V gene. The CDR3 contains 13 residues. V gave up 4 bases and J gave up 5 bases, with 10 bases separating them. CDR3 DNA sequence: TGTGCCAGCAGCTCCCCCCCCGGAGATACGCAGTATTTT. Protein product: CASSSPPGDTQYF.